A selection of T cell receptor beta chains follows, all from one sample in a study of graft-versus-host responses after intestinal transplantation. Only in-frame clones appear in the TCRdb table, and some are missing; sequencing was by immunoSEQ multiplex PCR. In the table there are over 14,000 clones, around 94% of which are singletons. This sample comprised PBMCs, obtained 9 days after transplant. All receptors derive from a human patient who received an intestinal transplant, so some T cells may come from the graft donor. Both conserved end residues are part of each CDR3. D genes are given only for firm matches. The size field is filled for only some rows; it gives once, few, many or a size class.

CDR3 protein | CDR3 DNA | clone size | D gene | J gene | CDR3 length | V gene
CASSLILLAKNIQYF | TGTGCCAGCAGTTTAATCCTCCTGGCCAAAAACATTCAGTACTTC | . | . | TRBJ2-4 | 15 | TRBV5-5
CAWSVSGTEAFF | TGTGCCTGGAGTGTAAGTGGAACTGAAGCTTTCTTT | . | . | TRBJ1-1 | 12 | TRBV30
CASSQVRDLSYNEQFF | TGCGCCAGCAGCCAAGTTCGGGACTTAAGTTACAATGAGCAGTTCTTC | . | . | TRBJ2-1 | 16 | TRBV4-1
CASSFTIAGEGYYNEQFF | TGTGCCAGCAGCTTTACCATAGCGGGAGAGGGTTACTACAATGAGCAGTTCTTC | once | TRBD2 | TRBJ2-1 | 18 | TRBV27
CASSIGGTGLNEQFF | TGTGCCAGTAGTATAGGGGGTACAGGGCTTAATGAGCAGTTCTTC | . | . | TRBJ2-1 | 15 | TRBV19
CASKGPYFTDTQYF | TGTGCCAGCAAGGGACCCTACTTCACAGATACGCAGTATTTT | . | . | TRBJ2-3 | 14 | TRBV28
CASSSENYGYTF | TGTGCCAGCAGTTCAGAGAACTATGGCTACACCTTC | . | . | TRBJ1-2 | 12 | TRBV6-5
CASSETQMGQSNTEAFF | TGTGCCAGCAGTGAAACCCAGATGGGACAATCGAACACTGAAGCTTTCTTT | . | . | TRBJ1-1 | 17 | TRBV2
CASSLYRVSYEQYF | TGTGCCAGCAGTTTGTACAGGGTCTCTTACGAGCAGTACTTC | . | . | TRBJ2-7 | 14 | TRBV27
CASSPPPGGNTEAFF | TGTGCCAGCAGTCCGCCCCCTGGGGGGAACACTGAAGCTTTCTTT | once | . | TRBJ1-1 | 15 | TRBV27
CASSYEGWDTGELFF | TGTGCCAGCAGTTACGAGGGGTGGGACACCGGGGAGCTGTTTTTT | . | . | TRBJ2-2 | 15 | TRBV6-5
CASSGSGSGTGELFF | TGTGCCAGCAGCGGCAGCGGGAGTGGGACCGGGGAGCTGTTTTTT | . | TRBD2 | TRBJ2-2 | 15 | TRBV9
CASSGTGGNTIYF | TGCGCCAGCAGCGGAACAGGGGGAAACACCATATATTTT | few | . | TRBJ1-3 | 13 | TRBV5-1
CASGLALVLGQGLTDTQYF | TGTGCTAGTGGTTTGGCCCTAGTGTTGGGACAGGGGTTAACAGATACGCAGTATTTT | . | TRBD1 | TRBJ2-3 | 19 | TRBV12-5
CASSEYGGSTRRRQETQYF | TGTGCCAGCAGTGAGTACGGAGGAAGCACGAGGCGCCGTCAAGAGACCCAGTACTTC | . | . | TRBJ2-5 | 19 | TRBV2
CASAPTGGPYEQYF | TGTGCCAGCGCCCCGACAGGGGGCCCCTACGAGCAGTACTTC | . | TRBD1 | TRBJ2-7 | 14 | TRBV7-9
CASSLFRTSTDTQYF | TGTGCCAGCAGTTTATTTAGGACTAGTACAGATACGCAGTATTTT | . | TRBD2 | TRBJ2-3 | 15 | TRBV28
CASSLRWDEQFF | TGTGCCAGCAGCTTAAGGTGGGACGAGCAGTTCTTC | . | . | TRBJ2-1 | 12 | TRBV7-9
CASSVGRVGNTIYF | TGTGCCAGCAGCGTAGGCAGGGTCGGAAACACCATATATTTT | . | . | TRBJ1-3 | 14 | TRBV9
CASSLGGGFGQYF | TGTGCCAGCAGCTTAGGCGGGGGATTCGGCCAGTACTTC | . | . | TRBJ2-7 | 13 | TRBV13
CASSTPVVGGGREQYF | TGTGCCAGCAGCACCCCCGTTGTGGGGGGGGGAAGGGAGCAGTACTTC | . | TRBD2 | TRBJ2-7 | 16 | TRBV9
CASSQEGDSGRIDEQFF | TGCGCCAGCAGCCAAGAGGGGGACAGCGGGAGGATCGATGAGCAGTTCTTC | . | TRBD2 | TRBJ2-1 | 17 | TRBV4-1
CASSLGSPGEQYF | TGTGCCAGCAGCTTGGGTAGTCCAGGTGAGCAGTACTTC | . | . | TRBJ2-7 | 13 | TRBV5-5
CASSEVGQENNEQFF | TGCGCCAGCAGTGAGGTGGGACAGGAAAACAATGAGCAGTTCTTC | . | TRBD1 | TRBJ2-1 | 15 | TRBV10-1
CASSRYNEQFF | TGTGCCAGCAGCCGGTACAATGAGCAGTTCTTC | . | . | TRBJ2-1 | 11 | TRBV27
CASSVRWVEVNTEAFF | TGTGCCAGCAGCGTACGTTGGGTAGAGGTGAACACTGAAGCTTTCTTT | . | . | TRBJ1-1 | 16 | TRBV9
CASGTYNSYEQYF | TGTGCCAGCGGGACTTATAACTCCTACGAGCAGTACTTC | . | . | TRBJ2-7 | 13 | TRBV19
CASSAASGYSYEQYF | TGTGCCAGCAGTGCCGCTAGCGGGTACTCCTACGAGCAGTACTTC | once | TRBD2 | TRBJ2-7 | 15 | TRBV27
CASSVYGDYEQYF | TGTGCCAGCAGCGTATATGGGGACTACGAGCAGTACTTC | once | . | TRBJ2-7 | 13 | TRBV9